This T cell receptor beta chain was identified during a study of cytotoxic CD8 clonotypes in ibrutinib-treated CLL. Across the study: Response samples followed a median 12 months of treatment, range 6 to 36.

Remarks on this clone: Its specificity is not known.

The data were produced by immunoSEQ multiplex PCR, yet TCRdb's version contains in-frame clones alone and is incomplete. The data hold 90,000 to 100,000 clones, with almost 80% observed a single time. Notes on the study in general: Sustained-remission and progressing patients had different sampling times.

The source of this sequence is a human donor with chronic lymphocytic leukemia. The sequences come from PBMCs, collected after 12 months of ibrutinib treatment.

The CDR3 coding sequence is TGTGCCAGCAGGGCCAAACAGAGCACAGATACGCAGTATTTT. It is translated as CASRAKQSTDTQYF. The chain joins TRBV2 to TRBJ2-3; D gene ambiguous. The CDR3 runs 14 residues. The germline gives CDR1 SNHLY, CDR2 FYNNEI. V lost 6 bases and J lost 0, with 10 bases in between.